What follows is one T cell receptor (beta chain) and its context. The length of the CDR3 is 13 residues. Germline assignment: CDR1 SGDLS and CDR2 YYNGEE. V lost 0 bases, J lost 8 bases, and 11 bases lay in between. Any history of autoimmune disease or systemic immunosuppression disqualified patients. The data stem from a study of OX40 agonist ivuxolimab in advanced cancers. Libraries were prepared by immunoSEQ multiplex PCR; TCRdb keeps only in-frame clonotypes and omits some of them. Of 30,000 to 35,000 clones in the sample, approximately 89% were seen once. The TCR sequence derives from an adult with an advanced solid tumor such as melanoma, head and neck, liver or kidney cancer. The chain combines TRBV9 with TRBJ1-1; D is possibly TRBD1 (5 bases). Material: CD4+ or CD8+ T cells sorted from blood, obtained in a trial of the OX40 agonist ivuxolimab. As DNA, the CDR3 is TGTGCCAGCAGCGTAGTGGGGGACGCCGAAGCTTTCTTT. The encoded protein is CASSVVGDAEAFF.